These 14 T cell receptor beta chains were all obtained from the same sample, sequenced in a study of OX40 agonist ivuxolimab in advanced cancers. TCRdb's copy holds only in-frame clones and misses some; the assay was immunoSEQ multiplex PCR. The table lists over 60,000 clones, 80% to 90% of them singletons, with approximately 0.91% in the top ten. Sequenced here: CD4+ or CD8+ T cells sorted from blood, sampled in a trial of the OX40 agonist ivuxolimab. The receptors here all came from an adult with an advanced solid tumor such as melanoma, head and neck, liver or kidney cancer.

The chain's CDR3 is CASSYSWGSNQPQHF. The CDR3 bases are TGTGCCAGCAGTTACTCTTGGGGTAGCAATCAGCCCCAGCATTTT. The chain has TRBV6-5 and TRBJ1-5, with D hard to call. V was clipped by 0 bases and J by 0 bases, with 6 bases between them. CDR1 and CDR2 (germline): MNHEY, SVGAGI. The CDR3 extends over 15 amino acids.

V usage is TRBV14 and J usage is TRBJ1-6; 7 nucleotides align to TRBD1. There are 15 residues in the CDR3. V lost 3 bases and J lost 7; bases outside the gene matches: 6. Germline values: CDR1 SGHDN, CDR2 FVKESK. The DNA of the CDR3 is TGTGCCAGCAGCCATGCCGGGACAGTAAATTCACCCCTCCACTTT. It specifies CASSHAGTVNSPLHF. Filled out from reference TRBV14 and TRBJ1-6, the complete variable domain reads EAGVTQFPSHSVIEKGQTVTLRCDPISGHDNLYWYRRVMGKEIKFLLHFVKESKQDESGMPNNRFLAERTGGTYSTLKVQPAELEDSGVYFCASSHAGTVNSPLHFGNGTRLTVT.

This chain connects TRBV5-1 to TRBJ2-1; TRBD2 matches at 13 bases. The CDR3 contains 17 residues. Germline assignment: CDR1 SGHRS and CDR2 YFSETQ. Unmatched junction bases numbered 1, after V lost 1 base and J lost 0 bases. For the CDR3, the DNA is TGCGCCAGCAGCTTGAGGACTAGCGGGAGCTCCTACAATGAGCAGTTCTTC. It translates to CASSLRTSGSSYNEQFF. Using reference TRBV5-1 and TRBJ2-1 for the parts outside the CDR3, the full variable domain is KAGVTQTPRYLIKTRGQQVTLSCSPISGHRSVSWYQQTPGQGLQFLFEYFSETQRNKGNFPGRFSGRQFSNSRSEMNVSTLELGDSALYLCASSLRTSGSSYNEQFFGPGTRLTVL.

The chain joins TRBV18 to TRBJ1-2, with a weak D call TRBD1 (5 bases). The CDR3 loop spans 18 amino acids. Germline CDR1 reads KGHSH; CDR2 reads LQKENI. The germline V and J ends were trimmed by 5 bases and 0 bases, with 22 bases remaining between them. CDR3 sequence: CASSTGGTHSVTNYGYTF. CDR3 DNA: TGTGCCAGCTCAACGGGGGGGACCCACAGCGTAACTAACTATGGCTACACCTTC.

The genes are TRBV27 and TRBJ2-7; 9 nucleotides align to TRBD1. CDR1 and CDR2 from the germline V gene are MNHEY and SMNVEV (reference sequence). Unmatched junction bases numbered 3, after V lost 2 bases and J lost 1 base. The CDR3 is 15 residues long. The CDR3 loop reads CASSLTGQGSYEQYF. For the CDR3, the DNA is TGTGCCAGCAGTTTAACGGGACAGGGTTCCTACGAGCAGTACTTC.

The chain couples TRBV9 to TRBJ2-1; tentatively, D is TRBD1 (8 bases). V lost 3 bases and J lost 7, with 17 bases in between. There are 15 residues in the CDR3. The germline CDR1 and CDR2 sequences are SGDLS and YYNGEE. The CDR3 sequence is CASSAYRGGRNEQFF. CDR3 DNA sequence: TGTGCCAGCAGCGCCTACAGGGGGGGTAGGAATGAGCAGTTCTTC.

The genes are TRBV10-3 and TRBJ1-3, with D hard to call. This CDR3 spans 13 amino acids. The germline V gene encodes CDR1 ENHRY and CDR2 SYGVKD. V was cut by 3 bases and J by 2 bases, with 5 bases left in between. CDR3 sequence reads: CAISDRAGNTIYF. CDR3 sequence (DNA): TGTGCCATCAGTGACAGAGCTGGAAACACCATATATTTT.

This chain uses TRBV7-9 with TRBJ1-1; no definite D call. The CDR3 contains 12 residues. The V end was cut by 5 bases, the J end by 0 bases, with 4 bases between. CDR1 is SEHNR and CDR2 is FQNEAQ in the germline V gene (reference sequence). This chain's CDR3 is CASSGMNTEAFF. CDR3 bases: TGTGCCAGCAGCGGGATGAACACTGAAGCTTTCTTT.

This clone is a singleton in its sample. The chain links TRBV30 to TRBJ2-3; maybe TRBD2 (5 bases). Per the germline V gene, CDR1 is GTSNPN and CDR2 is SVGIG (reference sequence). Trimming pared 7 bases from V and 1 base from J, leaving 9 bases between. The CDR3 has 12 amino acids. CDR3 amino acids: CASELGTDTQYF. CDR3 in DNA: TGTGCCTCCGAACTAGGCACAGATACGCAGTATTTT. Complete variable domain (other parts from reference TRBV30 and TRBJ2-3): SQTIHQWPATLVQPVGSPLSLECTVEGTSNPNLYWYRQAAGRGLQLLFYSVGIGQISSEVPQNLSASRPQDRQFILSSKKLLLSDSGFYLCASELGTDTQYFGPGTRLTVL.

The CDR3 loop is CASASTGSNEQFF. The CDR3 nucleotides are TGTGCCAGCGCTTCGACAGGGAGCAATGAGCAGTTCTTC. The J gene is TRBJ2-1, the V gene TRBV25-1, with 7 bases fitting TRBD1. Per germline, CDR1 MGHDK and CDR2 SYGVNS. This CDR3 is built from 13 residues. After removal of 8 bases from V and 6 bases from J, the junction contained 7 bases not matched to a gene.

The V and J genes are TRBV28 and TRBJ1-2; no clear D gene. CDR3 length: 13 residues. Trimming stripped 2 bases from V and 3 bases from J, with 7 bases between. Germline V gene sequence: CDR1 MDHEN, CDR2 SYDVKM. CDR3 nucleotides: TGTGCCAGCAGTTTACAGAGGCACTATGGCTACACCTTC. Protein product: CASSLQRHYGYTF.

The chain employs TRBV7-6 and TRBJ1-1; D call uncertain. Germline lookup yields CDR1 SGHVS and CDR2 FNYEAQ. Trimming removed 8 bases from V and 3 bases from J, with 7 bases in between. The CDR3 runs 11 residues. CDR3: CASGTDTEAFF. CDR3 nucleotides: TGTGCCAGCGGCACCGACACTGAAGCTTTCTTT.

The chain employs TRBV7-2 and TRBJ1-4, with D hard to call. Trimming pared 5 bases from V and 8 bases from J, leaving 12 bases between. The CDR3 loop spans 13 amino acids. Germline V gene data show CDR1 as SGHTA and CDR2 as FQGNSA. The CDR3 bases are TGTGCCAGCAGCCCACCCTGGAGAGAAAAACTGTTTTTT. Translation gives CASSPPWREKLFF.

V usage is TRBV9 and J usage is TRBJ2-3, with 11 bases fitting TRBD1. After removal of 4 bases from V and 4 bases from J, the junction contained 5 bases not matched to a gene. CDR3 length: 15 residues. Germline V gene lookup returns CDR1 SGDLS and CDR2 YYNGEE. CDR3 in amino acids: CASSRPGQGADTQYF. In nucleotides, the CDR3 is TGTGCCAGCAGCAGGCCGGGACAGGGGGCAGATACGCAGTATTTT.